These T cell receptor beta chains were read from a single sample in a study of blood T cell repertoires in COVID-19. Here immunoSEQ multiplex PCR was the method, and the copy in TCRdb shows in-frame clones only, minus some. Among under 250,000 clones, less than 85% were seen once, and the ten largest hold less than 4%. The source material was peripheral blood. These receptors all stem from a woman older than 75 with acute or convalescent COVID-19. Both conserved end residues are part of each CDR3. Fields, in order: D gene, clone size, J gene, V gene, CDR3 protein, CDR3 DNA. D genes are given only for firm matches. The size field is filled for only some rows; it gives once, few, many or a size class.

NA | NA | TRBJ2-7 | TRBV12-3/TRBV12-4 | CASSPRTSGEQYF | TGTGCCAGCAGTCCCCGGACTTCTGGGGAGCAGTACTTC
TRBD1 | NA | TRBJ1-2 | TRBV28 | CASSSPDRNYGYTF | TGTGCCAGCAGTTCCCCGGACAGGAACTATGGCTACACCTTC
TRBD1 | once | TRBJ2-5 | TRBV5-4 | CASTFAPGGGETQYF | TGTGCCAGCACCTTCGCACCAGGGGGCGGAGAGACCCAGTACTTC
NA | NA | TRBJ1-1 | TRBV29-1 | CSAQANRDLNTEAFF | TGCAGCGCCCAAGCCAACCGGGATTTGAACACTGAAGCTTTCTTT
NA | NA | TRBJ1-1 | TRBV12-3/TRBV12-4 | CASPPPGGAEAFF | TGTGCCAGCCCCCCCCCGGGAGGCGCTGAAGCTTTCTTT
NA | NA | TRBJ1-2 | TRBV19 | CASSMTTGLLSYGYTF | TGTGCCAGTAGTATGACCACAGGGTTGCTCTCCTATGGCTACACCTTC
TRBD1 | NA | TRBJ1-3 | TRBV25-1 | CASSGTGPRNTIYF | TGTGCCAGCAGTGGGACAGGGCCCAGAAACACCATATATTTT
TRBD1 | NA | TRBJ1-1 | TRBV3-1/TRBV3-2 | CASSQAGTGGRTAFF | TGTGCCAGCAGCCAAGCCGGGACAGGGGGCCGCACCGCTTTCTTT
NA | NA | TRBJ1-5 | TRBV12-3/TRBV12-4 | CASSLGGHQPQHF | TGTGCCAGCAGTTTAGGGGGCCATCAGCCCCAGCATTTT
NA | NA | TRBJ1-4 | TRBV9 | CASSLGVPGLQEKLFF | TGTGCCAGCAGCTTAGGGGTTCCAGGGTTACAGGAAAAACTGTTTTTT
TRBD1 | once | TRBJ1-5 | TRBV6-5 | CASTPTGDADQPQHF | TGTGCCAGCACCCCAACAGGGGACGCGGATCAGCCCCAGCATTTT
NA | NA | TRBJ2-3 | TRBV7-9 | CASSSLDTQYF | TGTGCCAGCAGCTCCCTAGATACGCAGTATTTT
NA | NA | TRBJ2-3 | TRBV15 | CATSRGPGTDTQYF | TGTGCCACCAGCAGAGGCCCGGGGACAGATACGCAGTATTTT
NA | NA | TRBJ1-1 | TRBV16 | CASSQVSPTGNTEAFF | TGTGCCAGCAGTCAAGTTTCCCCGACAGGGAACACTGAAGCTTTCTTT
NA | NA | TRBJ1-2 | TRBV6-2/TRBV6-3 | CASSYPWTGDWGYTF | TGTGCCAGCAGTTACCCCTGGACGGGGGATTGGGGCTACACCTTC
NA | NA | TRBJ2-5 | TRBV19 | CASSIGPGVETQYF | TGTGCCAGTAGTATAGGGCCAGGGGTAGAGACCCAGTACTTC
TRBD2 | once | TRBJ2-5 | TRBV7-9 | CASSPFGLRGARETQYF | TGTGCCAGCAGCCCCTTTGGTCTGCGGGGGGCTCGAGAGACCCAGTACTTC
TRBD2 | NA | TRBJ2-7 | TRBV7-2 | CASSTRTSGMYEQYF | TGTGCCAGCAGCACCCGGACTAGCGGAATGTACGAGCAGTACTTC
TRBD1 | NA | TRBJ1-2 | TRBV6-5 | CASRRPTGAGGYTF | TGTGCCAGCAGACGACCCACAGGGGCAGGTGGCTACACCTTC
NA | NA | TRBJ2-1 | TRBV5-4 | CASSSQAGPYNEQFF | TGTGCCAGCAGCTCCCAAGCGGGCCCCTACAATGAGCAGTTCTTC
TRBD1 | NA | TRBJ1-2 | TRBV19 | CASSLTGGVGYTF | TGTGCCAGTAGTCTGACAGGGGGCGTTGGCTACACCTTC
TRBD2 | NA | TRBJ2-1 | TRBV2 | CASSGLAGAYNEQFF | TGTGCCAGCAGTGGACTAGCGGGCGCCTACAATGAGCAGTTCTTC
NA | NA | TRBJ2-3 | TRBV2 | CASRELEADTQYF | TGTGCCAGCAGGGAGCTAGAAGCAGATACGCAGTATTTT
NA | NA | TRBJ1-1 | TRBV7-2 | CASSFLGSNTEAFF | TGTGCCAGCAGCTTCCTCGGGTCAAACACTGAAGCTTTCTTT
TRBD1 | NA | TRBJ2-5 | TRBV7-7 | CASSPGTGRDRAQYF | TGTGCTAGCAGCCCCGGGACAGGGAGGGATCGGGCCCAGTACTTC
TRBD1 | NA | TRBJ1-2 | TRBV6-5 | CASRAGTGANYGYTF | TGTGCCAGCAGGGCGGGGACAGGGGCTAACTATGGCTACACCTTC
TRBD1 | NA | TRBJ1-2 | TRBV5-1 | CASSYTGEDGYTF | TGCGCCAGCAGTTATACAGGGGAGGATGGCTACACCTTC
TRBD1 | once | TRBJ1-6 | TRBV18 | CASSPGTGWYSPLHF | TGTGCCAGCTCACCAGGGACAGGGTGGTATTCACCCCTCCACTTT
NA | NA | TRBJ2-3 | TRBV5-1 | CASSFDSPSTDTQYF | TGCGCCAGCAGCTTTGACAGCCCTAGCACAGATACGCAGTATTTT
NA | NA | TRBJ1-5 | TRBV3-1/TRBV3-2 | CASSAGGQANQPQHF | TGTGCCAGCAGCGCAGGAGGGCAGGCCAATCAGCCCCAGCATTTT
NA | NA | TRBJ1-6 | TRBV2 | CASPGSRNSPLHF | TGTGCCAGCCCAGGAAGTCGTAATTCACCCCTCCACTTT
TRBD2 | NA | TRBJ2-3 | TRBV18 | CASSLTSGSRDTQYF | TGTGCCAGCTCGTTGACTAGCGGGTCGCGGGATACGCAGTATTTT
NA | NA | TRBJ2-1 | TRBV6-5 | CASKWYGTGYNEQFF | TGTGCCAGCAAATGGTACGGAACAGGCTACAATGAGCAGTTCTTC
TRBD1 | NA | TRBJ2-5 | TRBV6-2/TRBV6-3 | CASSYSDRVGLQETQYF | TGTGCCAGCAGTTACTCGGACAGGGTCGGCCTCCAAGAGACCCAGTACTTC
TRBD1 | NA | TRBJ1-6 | TRBV28 | CASKVGQGIHSPLHF | TGTGCCTCCAAAGTGGGACAGGGCATACATTCACCCCTCCACTTT
NA | NA | TRBJ2-5 | TRBV5-1 | CASSLGGSSGQETQYF | TGCGCCAGCAGCTTGGGGGGATCATCGGGGCAAGAGACCCAGTACTTC
TRBD2 | few | TRBJ2-5 | TRBV6-1 | CASSEVDSGGQETQYF | TGTGCCAGCAGTGAAGTCGATAGCGGGGGCCAAGAGACCCAGTACTTC
TRBD1 | NA | TRBJ1-2 | TRBV19 | CASTHTGTVVYGYTF | TGTGCCAGTACCCATACCGGGACAGTTGTCTATGGCTACACCTTC
TRBD2 | NA | TRBJ2-7 | TRBV6-1 | CASSEAGLAGGYEQYF | TGTGCCAGCAGTGAAGCAGGGCTAGCGGGGGGCTACGAGCAGTACTTC
NA | few | TRBJ1-1 | TRBV11-3 | CASSLVGGPTEAFF | TGTGCCAGCAGCTTAGTGGGGGGGCCCACTGAAGCTTTCTTT
TRBD2 | NA | TRBJ2-7 | TRBV6-1 | CASSDQLKGTSGSYEQYF | TGTGCCAGCAGTGACCAACTAAAAGGGACTAGCGGCTCCTACGAGCAGTACTTC
NA | few | TRBJ1-1 | TRBV20-1 | CRAKQGSEAFF | TGCAGGGCTAAACAGGGCAGTGAAGCTTTCTTT
TRBD2 | NA | TRBJ2-1 | TRBV7-2 | CASSLASGAYNEQFF | TGTGCCAGCAGCTTAGCTAGCGGGGCCTACAATGAGCAGTTCTTC
TRBD2 | NA | TRBJ2-3 | TRBV5-1 | CASSLRLAGSTQYF | TGCGCCAGCAGCTTGCGACTAGCGGGGAGTACGCAGTATTTT
NA | NA | TRBJ1-2 | TRBV10-3 | CAISESRQVPNYGYTF | TGTGCCATCAGTGAGTCCCGACAGGTGCCGAACTATGGCTACACCTTC
NA | NA | TRBJ2-4 | TRBV12-1 | CASSLGGLAGSPKNIQYF | TGTGCCAGCAGCTTGGGTGGACTAGCGGGGTCTCCCAAAAACATTCAGTACTTC
TRBD2 | NA | TRBJ2-1 | TRBV2 | CASSEAQLGGWNEQFF | TGTGCCAGCAGTGAAGCGCAGCTGGGGGGGTGGAATGAGCAGTTCTTC